Shown below are 16 T cell receptor beta chains from a single sample sequenced in a study of Ad26.COV2.S vaccination and SARS-CoV-2 variants. Stated treatment: around 19 received Ad26.COV2.S at low or high dose, single or two shots; roughly 5 received placebo; per-sample allocation not given. The study sampled participants on day 63 after the first vaccine or placebo injection. The method was immunoSEQ multiplex PCR; TCRdb's version includes in-frame clones alone and lacks a portion of them. The table has hundreds of thousands of clones, about 91% seen once; the top ten hold about 2.5%. The sequenced sample was peripheral blood, obtained in a trial of Ad26.COV2.S vaccine versus placebo. The receptors were sampled from a person aged 18-65 years who received the Ad26.COV2.S COVID-19 vaccine or a placebo.

The DNA for the CDR3 is TGTGCCAGCAGCTGGAAAAGTAGGGGTAGCGAGGCTTTCTTT. Its translation: CASSWKSRGSEAFF. V usage is TRBV7-2 and J usage is TRBJ1-1; tentative D call: TRBD1 (5 bases). Germline V gene sequence: CDR1 SGHTA, CDR2 FQGNSA. V dropped 4 bases and J dropped 11 bases, with 20 bases sitting between them. This CDR3 has 14 amino acids.

There are a few counts of this clone. The rearrangement uses TRBV5-6 and TRBJ1-2; D is unresolved. Germline lookup yields CDR1 SGHDT and CDR2 YYEEEE. This CDR3 has 16 amino acids. Trimming removed 4 bases at V and 4 bases at J, with 20 bases between. CDR3 loop: CASSPGFGEAAYGYTF. CDR3 DNA: TGTGCCAGCAGCCCCGGCTTCGGTGAGGCGGCCTATGGCTACACCTTC.

This sequence joins TRBV4-3 and TRBJ2-1, with D perhaps being TRBD1 or TRBD2 (5 bases each). Germline V lookup: CDR1 LGHNA, CDR2 YSLEER. CDR3 length: 13 residues. V lost 4 bases to trimming and J lost 7 bases, with 11 bases between them. CDR3 amino acids: CASSRSWGNEQFF. Written as DNA, the CDR3 is TGCGCCAGCAGCCGAAGTTGGGGGAATGAGCAGTTCTTC.

The chain recombines TRBV7-9 with TRBJ1-3; D gene unclear. Between the trimmed V and J ends, which lost 3 bases and 6 bases, there was a span of 12 bases. The CDR3 loop spans 14 amino acids. The germline V gene has CDR1 SEHNR and CDR2 FQNEAQ (reference sequence). CDR3 DNA sequence: TGTGCCAGCAGCTTCATTACAGTTCCAAACACCATATATTTT. This gives the protein CASSFITVPNTIYF.

The chain recombines TRBV5-1 with TRBJ2-2, with unresolved D. The germline V and J ends were trimmed by 1 base and 7 bases, with 11 bases remaining between them. CDR3 length equals 14 residues. The germline V gene has CDR1 SGHRS and CDR2 YFSETQ. This CDR3 is CASSLILTGGELFF. The CDR3 region has the DNA TGCGCCAGCAGCTTGATACTTACGGGCGGGGAGCTGTTTTTT. Drawing the rest from reference TRBV5-1 and TRBJ2-2, the complete variable domain is KAGVTQTPRYLIKTRGQQVTLSCSPISGHRSVSWYQQTPGQGLQFLFEYFSETQRNKGNFPGRFSGRQFSNSRSEMNVSTLELGDSALYLCASSLILTGGELFFGEGSRLTVL.

V is TRBV5-4 and J is TRBJ2-2, with D maybe TRBD1 (5 bases). Germline loops: CDR1 SGHNT, CDR2 YYREEE (reference sequence). Trimming removed 0 bases from V and 6 bases from J, with 9 bases in between. CDR3 length: 14 residues. This chain's CDR3 is CASSLGAGPGELFF. DNA of the CDR3: TGTGCCAGCAGCTTGGGAGCAGGGCCCGGGGAGCTGTTTTTT.

The CDR3 DNA reads TGTGCCAGTAATTCGGGCAGGGACGCCGGGGAGCTGTTTTTT. It is translated as CASNSGRDAGELFF. This chain uses TRBV19 with TRBJ2-2, with D tentatively TRBD1 or TRBD2 (5 bases each). In germline, CDR1 is LNHDA, CDR2 SQIVND (reference sequence). The CDR3 sequence is 14 residues long. The V end was cut by 7 bases, the J end by 6 bases, with 15 bases between.

The J gene is TRBJ2-3, the V gene TRBV4-3; 10 positions agree with TRBD1. V trimming: 3 bases; J trimming: 1 base; junction bases outside the gene matches: 4. Per germline, CDR1 LGHNA and CDR2 YSLEER. The CDR3 spans 16 residues. CDR3 residues: CASSHQTGGGTDTQYF. CDR3 sequence (DNA): TGCGCCAGCAGCCATCAGACAGGGGGCGGCACAGATACGCAGTATTTT.

CDR3 coding DNA: TGTGCCAGCAGTGAATGGGCAGGTGGGGCTTTCTTT. This sequence encodes CASSEWAGGAFF. V is TRBV2 and J is TRBJ1-1; D is unclear. Germline CDR1 and CDR2: SNHLY and FYNNEI. Trimming took 2 bases from V and 11 from J, leaving 12 bases between them. The CDR3 length is 12 residues.

V and J are TRBV21-1 and TRBJ2-5; TRBD1, the D gene given by the table, was not confirmed from the DNA. TRBV21-1 is given as a pseudogene. The CDR3 sequence is 13 residues long. As DNA, the CDR3 is TGTGCCAGCAGCACAGGGGGCTGGGAGACCCAGTACTTC. This sequence encodes CASSTGGWETQYF.

The rearrangement joins TRBV6-5 to TRBJ1-2, with TRBD1 matching 7 bases. Germline CDR1 and CDR2: MNHEY and SVGAGI. The CDR3 has 14 residues. J lost 5 bases, V lost 4 bases, and 7 bases had no gene match. This chain's CDR3 is CASSSYRGPYGYTF. CDR3 nucleotide sequence: TGTGCCAGCAGTTCCTACAGGGGTCCTTATGGCTACACCTTC.

The V gene is TRBV6-2 or TRBV6-3, the J gene TRBJ2-5, with 10 bases aligning to TRBD1. Trimming removed 5 bases from V and 4 bases from J; junction bases left unmatched: 4. The CDR3 is made up of 14 amino acids. Germline lookup yields CDR1 MNHEY and CDR2 SVGEGT. For the CDR3, the DNA is TGTGCCAGCAGTCCAGGACAGGGGGTAGAGACCCAGTACTTC. This codes for CASSPGQGVETQYF.

V and J are TRBV18 and TRBJ2-5, with D unclear. This CDR3 comprises 15 residues. Trimming stripped 4 bases from V and 4 bases from J, with 16 bases between. Germline V CDR1 and CDR2: KGHSH, LQKENI. The CDR3 nucleotides are TGTGCCAGCTCACTCCAGATCGGCCCCGGAGAGACCCAGTACTTC. It encodes CASSLQIGPGETQYF.

The rearrangement joins TRBV27 to TRBJ2-2, with 8 nucleotides matching TRBD1. Germline loops: CDR1 MNHEY, CDR2 SMNVEV (reference sequence). With V trimmed by 7 bases and J by 7 bases, 14 bases remained unmatched. The length of the CDR3 is 16 residues. This chain's CDR3 is CASTLGAGGEGGELFF. In DNA form, the CDR3 reads TGTGCCAGCACCTTGGGTGCAGGGGGCGAGGGCGGGGAGCTGTTTTTT.

CDR3 DNA sequence: TGTGCCAGCAGTTACTCGAGTCAGGGCGGCTACACCTTC. This encodes CASSYSSQGGYTF. The chain carries TRBV6-5 and TRBJ1-2; a weak D match, TRBD1 (5 bases). The germline gives CDR1 MNHEY, CDR2 SVGAGI. Trimming removed 0 bases from V and 8 bases from J, with 10 bases in between. The CDR3 contains 13 residues.

The chain is built from TRBV2 and TRBJ2-1; TRBD2 matches at 8 bases. Germline V gene data show CDR1 as SNHLY and CDR2 as FYNNEI. The CDR3 totals 11 residues. V lost 5 bases and J lost 14; bases outside the gene matches: 5. This chain's CDR3 is CASSPGLVEFF. CDR3 bases: TGTGCCAGCAGTCCGGGACTAGTGGAGTTCTTC.